These 15 T cell receptor beta chains came from one sample sequenced in a study of T cell responses to AZD1222 COVID-19 vaccine. Sequencing used immunoSEQ multiplex PCR; TCRdb keeps in-frame clones, though not all of them. The profile covers some 190,000 clones, with about 86% appearing a single time and roughly 7.7% taken by the ten largest. This specimen was peripheral blood, taken on day 0 of AZD1222 vaccination. The receptors were gathered from an adult in good health.

This clone was observed once. The V gene is TRBV2, the J gene TRBJ1-5, with TRBD1 matching 7 bases. V shed 6 bases and J 9 bases; nucleotides not matched to a gene: 8. Per germline, CDR1 SNHLY and CDR2 FYNNEI. CDR3 length: 13 residues. The CDR3 coding sequence is TGTGCCAGCAGCACTACAGGGGATCGGCCCCAGCATTTT. As protein: CASSTTGDRPQHF.

This sequence joins TRBV19 and TRBJ2-1; TRBD2 might be the D (6 bases). V lost 5 bases and J 6 bases, leaving 14 bases between the germline ends. CDR3 length: 14 residues. The germline V gene has CDR1 LNHDA and CDR2 SQIVND (reference sequence). DNA for the CDR3: TGTGCCAGTAGTTCCCCGGGACTTCCCAATGAGCAGTTCTTC. Its protein is CASSSPGLPNEQFF.

The chain combines TRBV10-3 with TRBJ1-6, with D perhaps TRBD1 (5 bases). This CDR3 contains 13 residues. Trimming took off 11 bases at V and 7 bases at J, with 15 bases between the two ends. Germline V gives CDR1 ENHRY, CDR2 SYGVKD. In DNA, the CDR3 is TGTGCCTCCACTCCAGGGAAAAATTCACCCCTCCACTTT. Its translation is CASTPGKNSPLHF.

CDR3 loop: CASSPNPTGVGTDTQYF. CDR3 sequence (DNA): TGTGCCAGCAGCCCGAACCCCACAGGCGTGGGCACAGATACGCAGTATTTT. The V call is TRBV7-2, the J call TRBJ2-3; tentatively, D is TRBD1 (5 bases). The ends were cut back, 5 bases at V and 1 base at J, with 19 bases in the middle. This CDR3 has 17 residues. The germline gives CDR1 SGHTA, CDR2 FQGNSA.

The chain is built from TRBV5-4 and TRBJ1-1, with D uncertain. The CDR3 is 14 amino acids. Between the trimmed V and J ends, which lost 4 bases and 0 bases, there was a span of 10 bases. Germline V gives CDR1 SGHNT, CDR2 YYREEE (reference sequence). DNA for the CDR3: TGTGCCAGCAGCCCCGGATCCGTGAACACTGAAGCTTTCTTT. It translates to CASSPGSVNTEAFF.

The rearrangement links TRBV10-3 to TRBJ2-2; 9 bases match TRBD2. V shed 6 bases, J shed 3 bases, and the junction held 5 bases outside the gene matches. This CDR3 region has 15 residues. Germline V gives CDR1 ENHRY, CDR2 SYGVKD. CDR3 coding DNA: TGTGCCATCAGGGGGGGACTAGCTGACACCGGGGAGCTGTTTTTT. Translated, it gives CAIRGGLADTGELFF.

The chain joins TRBV27 to TRBJ1-1; D may be TRBD1 (5 bases). Germline assignment: CDR1 MNHEY and CDR2 SMNVEV (reference sequence). The ends were cut back, 0 bases at V and 6 bases at J, with 11 bases in the middle. The CDR3 has 14 amino acids. This chain's CDR3 is CASSLSGTPAEAFF. CDR3 DNA sequence: TGTGCCAGCAGTTTATCCGGGACCCCAGCTGAAGCTTTCTTT.

The chain couples TRBV30 to TRBJ1-5, with 7 bases matching TRBD1. Germline values: CDR1 GTSNPN, CDR2 SVGIG (reference sequence). The CDR3 runs 19 residues. J gave up 6 bases and V 2 bases, and 22 bases lay outside the gene matches. CDR3 residues: CAWSRSRTGGRGIGQPQHF. Here the CDR3 DNA reads TGTGCCTGGAGTAGGTCCCGGACAGGCGGGCGAGGTATCGGTCAGCCCCAGCATTTT.

The chain links TRBV6-6 to TRBJ1-2, with 10 bases aligning to TRBD1. Germline values: CDR1 MNHNY, CDR2 SVGAGI (reference sequence). V lost 6 bases and J lost 11; bases outside the gene matches: 6. CDR3 length equals 12 residues. As DNA, the CDR3 is TGTGCCAGCAGACCGGGACAGGGGAAGTACACCTTC. This gives the protein CASRPGQGKYTF.

The chain combines TRBV5-5 with TRBJ2-2, with 14 bases aligning to TRBD2. This CDR3 has 18 amino acids. CDR1 is SGHKS and CDR2 is YYEKEE in the germline V gene (reference sequence). The V segment lost 3 bases and the J segment 6 bases; nucleotides outside the gene matches: 10. CDR3 sequence: CASSSGLAGGARAGELFF. In DNA form, the CDR3 reads TGTGCCAGCAGCTCAGGACTAGCGGGGGGTGCCAGAGCCGGGGAGCTGTTTTTT.

The sample holds one count of this clone. The chain recombines TRBV24-1 with TRBJ2-1, with a weak D call TRBD1 (5 bases). The V gene lost 9 bases and the J gene lost 5 bases, with 16 bases spanning the gap. Germline V CDR1 and CDR2: KGHDR, SFDVKD. The CDR3 is 14 residues long. DNA of the CDR3: TGTGCCACCGGCAGAGTGGGGCTTCACAATGAGCAGTTCTTC. It is translated as CATGRVGLHNEQFF.

V and J are TRBV28 and TRBJ2-6; D is uncertain. The germline CDR1 and CDR2 sequences are MDHEN and SYDVKM. This CDR3 is 16 amino acids long. The V gene lost 6 bases and the J gene lost 0 bases, with 12 bases spanning the gap. The CDR3 sequence: CASSRPTNSGANVLTF. CDR3 nucleotides: TGTGCCAGCAGCCGACCTACGAACTCTGGGGCCAACGTCCTGACTTTC.

As concerns this clone: Additional DNA sequences in this sample encode the identical CDR3. This chain links TRBV10-3 with TRBJ2-7; the match to TRBD1 covers 9 bases. The CDR3 contains 14 residues. The ends lost 8 bases at V and 3 bases at J; junction bases unmatched: 8. The germline gives CDR1 ENHRY, CDR2 SYGVKD. The CDR3 sequence: CAIRDTTGGYEQYF. The CDR3 DNA reads as TGTGCCATCCGGGACACGACAGGGGGCTACGAGCAGTACTTC.

The gene calls are TRBV19 and TRBJ2-7; TRBD2 might be the D (6 bases). The CDR3 is 15 residues long. V lost 5 bases, J lost 3 bases, and 17 bases lay in between. Germline V lookup: CDR1 LNHDA, CDR2 SQIVND (reference sequence). The CDR3 sequence: CASSVAGRAGYEQYF. CDR3 bases: TGTGCCAGTAGTGTCGCGGGCCGAGCGGGCTACGAGCAGTACTTC.

The chain employs TRBV5-1 and TRBJ1-1; 8 positions agree with TRBD1. Trimming cost V 4 bases and J 5 bases; bases outside gene matches: 1. This CDR3 is 12 amino acids long. Germline CDR1 and CDR2: SGHRS and YFSETQ. The DNA for the CDR3 is TGCGCCAGCAGCCGACAGGGGACTGAAGCTTTCTTT. Its protein is CASSRQGTEAFF. The whole variable domain, filled in from reference TRBV5-1 and TRBJ1-1, reads KAGVTQTPRYLIKTRGQQVTLSCSPISGHRSVSWYQQTPGQGLQFLFEYFSETQRNKGNFPGRFSGRQFSNSRSEMNVSTLELGDSALYLCASSRQGTEAFFGQGTRLTVV.